The rows below give T cell receptor beta chains drawn from one sample of a study of T-cell reconstitution after alpha-beta-depleted transplantation in children. Via MiXCR, TCRdb re-called the PCR reads, giving one row per CDR3 protein. The sample includes over 400,000 distinct CDR3 sequences, roughly two fifths of them seen just once. The sequences come from PBMCs, collected before TCRalphabeta/CD19-depleted stem cell transplant. The receptor source for this set is a girl aged 2 to 10 with aplastic anemia, due to receive a stem cell transplant. The CDR3 runs from the conserved cysteine through the conserved F or W. D genes are given only for firm matches. Clone size is stated in some rows and not others, as once, few, many or a class when expanded.

TRBJ2-7 - TRBV5-1 many 16 CASSLGGGDLSYEQYF TGCGCCAGCAGCTTGGGTGGCGGGGATCTCTCCTACGAGCAGTACTTC
TRBJ2-1 - TRBV12-2 - 23 CASRLVVFGLATTGSVSYNEQFF TGTGCAAGTCGCTTAGTAGTCTTTGGCCTAGCCACCACGGGGTCAGTCAGTTACAATGAGCAGTTCTTC
TRBJ2-7 - TRBV12-3/TRBV12-4 once 16 CASSPQPGLQSYEQYF TGTGCCAGCAGTCCGCAACCGGGACTCCAATCCTACGAGCAGTACTTC
TRBJ2-7 TRBD2 TRBV20-1 - 16 CSASLVRGTRSYEQYF TGCAGTGCTAGTTTAGTTCGGGGGACTAGGAGCTACGAGCAGTACTTC
TRBJ2-1 TRBD2 TRBV7-9 - 12 CASQGLASEQFF TGTGCCAGCCAGGGACTAGCCAGTGAGCAGTTCTTC
TRBJ1-1 - TRBV5-1 many 14 CASSLGPANTEAFF TGCGCCAGCAGCTTAGGGCCAGCTAACACTGAAGCTTTCTTT
TRBJ2-3 - TRBV6-1 - 17 CASSPAAGLRDTDTQYF TGTGCCAGCAGCCCCGCTGCAGGGTTAAGGGACACAGATACGCAGTATTTT
TRBJ2-2 TRBD2 TRBV12-3/TRBV12-4 once 15 CASAPRLAQTGELFF TGTGCCAGTGCCCCCCGACTAGCTCAGACCGGGGAGCTGTTTTTT
TRBJ2-7 TRBD2 TRBV7-9 few 16 CASSYGGGASPPEQYF TGTGCCAGCAGTTACGGGGGGGGCGCCTCTCCCCCTGAGCAGTACTTC
TRBJ2-7 - TRBV10-2 - 14 CASSGARASDEQYF TGCGCCAGCAGTGGGGCCAGGGCCTCCGACGAGCAGTACTTC
TRBJ2-2 TRBD1 TRBV7-3 - 18 CASSLWDRYPLSTGELFF TGTGCCAGCAGCTTATGGGACAGATATCCGCTCAGCACCGGGGAGCTGTTTTTT
TRBJ2-7 - TRBV20-1 - 10 CSAKLLEQYF TGCAGTGCTAAGTTACTCGAGCAGTACTTC
TRBJ2-2 - TRBV6-2/TRBV6-3 - 14 CASRIRLDTGELFF TGTGCCAGCAGGATCAGACTGGACACCGGGGAGCTGTTTTTT
TRBJ2-6 - TRBV18 few 16 CASSPPSLGGANVLTF TGTGCCAGCTCACCACCATCACTGGGTGGGGCCAACGTCCTGACTTTC
TRBJ2-3 TRBD2 TRBV7-2 once 15 CASSKGRGGLDTQYF TGTGCCAGCAGCAAGGGGCGGGGGGGCCTAGATACGCAGTATTTT
TRBJ2-7 - TRBV6-5 - 14 CASSYSAGQGEQYF TGTGCCAGCAGTTACTCTGCAGGGCAGGGCGAGCAGTACTTC
TRBJ2-1 - TRBV19 - 15 CASSSRMRAGDEQFF TGTGCCAGTAGTTCCAGGATGCGGGCCGGCGATGAGCAGTTCTTC
TRBJ2-6 TRBD1 TRBV11-2 - 19 CASSPKGPGGWSGANVLTF TGTGCCAGCAGCCCAAAAGGGCCAGGGGGCTGGTCTGGGGCCAACGTCCTGACTTTC
TRBJ2-4 - TRBV12-3/TRBV12-4 - 11 CASSSGAVKYF TGTGCCAGCAGTTCAGGGGCGGTTAAGTACTTC
TRBJ1-1 - TRBV10-3 few 16 CAISERTGTRATEAFF TGTGCCATCAGTGAGCGGACCGGGACCCGGGCCACTGAAGCTTTCTTT
TRBJ2-7 TRBD1 TRBV20-1 - 14 CSAKKSGQGYEQYF TGCAGTGCTAAGAAGTCGGGACAGGGCTACGAGCAGTACTTC
TRBJ2-4 - TRBV5-6 - 12 CASTAGTDIQYF TGTGCCAGCACCGCGGGCACGGACATTCAGTACTTC
TRBJ2-7 - TRBV28 - 16 CASSLPTGIGSYEQYF TGTGCCAGCAGTTTACCTACAGGGATTGGGTCCTACGAGCAGTACTTC
TRBJ2-5 TRBD2 TRBV27 - 17 CASQPFGIAGVRETQYF TGTGCCAGCCAGCCGTTTGGAATAGCGGGGGTCCGGGAGACCCAGTACTTC
TRBJ2-7 TRBD2 TRBV20-1 once 15 CSASVGTSGSYEQYF TGCAGTGCTAGCGTCGGGACTAGCGGTTCCTACGAGCAGTACTTC
TRBJ1-2 - TRBV11-2 - 13 CASSYDRYGGYTF TGTGCCAGCAGCTACGACAGATATGGTGGCTACACCTTC
TRBJ2-3 TRBD2 TRBV7-6 - 15 CASSVTSGGVDTQYF TGTGCCAGCAGCGTGACTAGCGGGGGAGTAGATACGCAGTATTTT
TRBJ2-2 TRBD2 TRBV6-1 - 19 CASTNLRTSGTANTGELFF TGTGCCAGCACCAACCTAAGGACTAGCGGGACCGCGAACACCGGGGAGCTGTTTTTT
TRBJ2-1 - TRBV28 many 14 CASSFRGSYNEQFF TGTGCCAGCAGTTTCCGGGGGTCCTACAATGAGCAGTTCTTC
TRBJ1-2 TRBD1 TRBV5-1 - 16 CASSLIKGTGTYGYTF TGCGCCAGCAGCTTGATCAAGGGGACAGGGACCTATGGCTACACCTTC
TRBJ2-1 TRBD2 TRBV6-5 few 14 CASSFSGRGNEQFF TGTGCCAGCAGTTTCAGCGGGAGGGGTAATGAGCAGTTCTTC
TRBJ2-1 - TRBV20-1 - 14 CSANGAGRYNEQFF TGCAGTGCTAACGGGGCGGGGCGGTACAATGAGCAGTTCTTC
TRBJ2-7 TRBD1 TRBV29-1 many 15 CSAAHQGARAYEQYF TGCAGCGCTGCACACCAGGGGGCCAGGGCCTACGAGCAGTACTTC
TRBJ1-1 - TRBV7-6 many 13 CASSLAGDTEAFF TGTGCCAGCAGCCTAGCGGGGGACACTGAAGCTTTCTTT
TRBJ2-7 TRBD1 TRBV6-1 many 15 CASSPQGARVDEQYF TGTGCCAGCAGTCCGCAGGGGGCGCGGGTGGACGAGCAGTACTTC
TRBJ2-5 TRBD1 TRBV12-3/TRBV12-4 many 14 CASSPGQAQETQYF TGTGCCAGCAGCCCCGGACAGGCCCAAGAGACCCAGTACTTC
TRBJ2-1 TRBD2 TRBV5-1 - 13 CASSIGTSGEQFF TGCGCCAGCAGCATAGGGACTAGCGGGGAGCAGTTCTTC
TRBJ1-5 - TRBV23-1 few 23 CASSQSLCRVFPRTQYSNQPQHF TGCGCCAGCAGTCAAAGTTTGTGCAGGGTATTCCCCCGGACCCAATATAGCAATCAGCCCCAGCATTTT
TRBJ1-1 - TRBV20-1 many 14 CSARDSGYMSEAFF TGCAGTGCTAGAGATTCGGGATATATGTCTGAAGCTTTCTTT
TRBJ2-7 TRBD2 TRBV28 - 14 CASSSTSGSHEQYF TGTGCCAGCAGCTCGACTAGCGGGAGTCACGAGCAGTACTTC
TRBJ1-1 - TRBV5-1 - 15 CASNLYTRLEGETFF TGCGCCAGCAATTTGTACACCCGACTTGAAGGGGAAACTTTCTTT
TRBJ2-1 TRBD2 TRBV6-2/TRBV6-3 many 14 CATLGSGSFHEQFF TGTGCCACCCTGGGGAGCGGGAGTTTCCATGAGCAGTTCTTC
TRBJ2-7 TRBD2 TRBV7-2 - 11 CATGGAREQYF TGTGCTACCGGGGGGGCGCGGGAGCAGTACTTC
TRBJ2-7 - TRBV18 - 15 CASSPPGGLYYEQYF TGTGCCAGCTCACCACCCGGGGGGCTCTACTACGAGCAGTACTTC
TRBJ2-1 TRBD2 TRBV12-3/TRBV12-4 - 14 CASIGSGRLNEQFF TGTGCCAGCATCGGCAGCGGGAGGCTCAATGAGCAGTTCTTC
TRBJ2-7 - TRBV7-2 - 14 CASSVSLESYEQYF TGTGCCAGCAGCGTCAGTTTGGAATCCTACGAGCAGTACTTC